A single sample is the source of the 21 T cell receptor beta chains below, sequenced in a study of tumor and adjacent non-tumor tissue in lung cancer. Three rounds of nested PCR, following a modified ARM-PCR protocol, produced the TCRbeta library. TCRdb recomputed calls from the multiplex PCR reads with MiXCR, one row per CDR3 protein. The data hold some 80,000 distinct CDR3 sequences, with more than 80% observed a single time. RNA was extracted from bulk tissue without any cell sorting. This non-tumor lung sample came from over 3 cm beyond the tumor edge. The sequenced material came from distant non-tumor lung tissue. Receptor source: a man aged 60 to 69 with non-small cell lung cancer.

Regarding this clonotype: A junction end diverges from the germline sequence, so it may reflect a read error. The V call is TRBV5-1, the J call TRBJ2-7; 10 bases match TRBD1. The CDR3 extends over 16 amino acids. Germline-derived CDR1 and CDR2 are SGHRS and YFSETQ. This CDR3 is CASSFLGQGGFGERYF. In nucleotides, the CDR3 is TGCGCCAGCAGCTTCCTTGGACAGGGGGGATTCGGAGAGCGGTACTTC.

Comments on this clonotype: Compared with germline, one end of the junction differs, possibly owing to a read error. The CDR3 is CAGRTGQALGEQYF. The CDR3 DNA is TGTGCCGGCAGAACGGGACAGGCATTGGGTGAGCAGTACTTC. The chain carries TRBV6-5 and TRBJ2-7, with 8 bases fitting TRBD1. The CDR3 has 14 residues. CDR1 is MNHEY and CDR2 is SVGAGI in the germline V gene.

Notes on this clonotype: One end of the junction varies from germline; a read error may be responsible. This chain uses TRBV29-1 with TRBJ2-5; D is unresolved. This CDR3 comprises 12 residues. Germline values: CDR1 SQVTM, CDR2 ANQGSEA. In DNA, the CDR3 is TGCAGCGTCGCCGTCTTTGTTGAGACCCATTACTTC. Translating it yields CSVAVFVETHYF.

Remarks on this clonotype: The junction shows a germline mismatch at one end, possibly a read error. The V and J genes are TRBV4-3 and TRBJ1-1; unclear D gene. Germline CDR1 LGHNA, CDR2 YSLEER. The CDR3 runs to 16 residues. CDR3 in DNA: TGCGCCAGTAGCCAAGATTTAAGTGGCAGCGGTACTGAAGCTGTCTTT. Protein: CASSQDLSGSGTEAVF.

As regards this clonotype: The germline gene is not matched at one end of the junction; a read error may be the cause. V and J are TRBV6-1 and TRBJ1-2, with D perhaps matching TRBD1 (5 bases). This CDR3 region has 15 residues. Germline V CDR1 and CDR2: MNHNS, SASEGT. The CDR3 region is CVSIPLTAHNYGYTF. CDR3 bases: TGTGTCAGCATCCCACTGACAGCTCATAACTATGGCTACACCTTC.

This clonotype occurred once. This CDR3 fails to terminate in the conserved phenylalanine or tryptophan, so it likely reflects a read error. The chain combines TRBV28 with TRBJ2-7; 8 bases are a match to TRBD2. CDR3 size: 15 residues. Germline V gene data show CDR1 as MDHEN and CDR2 as SYDVKM. CDR3 coding DNA: TGTGCCAACAGTTCGCTTAGCGGGGCCTCCTACGAGCAGTACTTA. It encodes CANSSLSGASYEQYL.

The DNA of the CDR3 is TGCAGTGCTAGAGTGCTAGACACCTCCTACAATGAGCAGTTCTTC. As protein: CSARVLDTSYNEQFF. The rearrangement joins TRBV20-1 to TRBJ2-1; D is uncertain. The CDR3 is 15 residues long. The V gene's germline CDR1 is DFQATT and CDR2 SNEGSKA (reference sequence). V gave up 1 base and J gave up 0 bases, with 10 bases separating them.

The genes are TRBV7-9 and TRBJ2-3, with D perhaps TRBD1 (6 bases). Germline V gives CDR1 SEHNR, CDR2 FQNEAQ (reference sequence). The CDR3 sequence is 14 residues long. The ends were cut back, 4 bases at V and 1 base at J, with 9 bases in the middle. This CDR3 reads CASSSWTGTDTQYF. Here the CDR3 DNA reads TGTGCCAGCAGCTCATGGACAGGCACAGATACGCAGTATTTT.

Comments on this clonotype: The junction departs from the called germline gene at one end, perhaps through a read error. V gene TRBV29-1 combines with J gene TRBJ2-3; a possible D gene is TRBD2 (5 bases). The CDR3 runs to 12 residues. Germline CDR1 and CDR2: SQVTM and ANQGSEA. The CDR3 spells CSAAGHLDTQSF. CDR3 in DNA: TGCAGCGCTGCGGGCCACCTAGATACGCAGTCTTTT.

This clonotype was counted once. One junction end disagrees with the germline gene, perhaps due to a read error. The chain has TRBV6-2 or TRBV6-3 and TRBJ2-1, with D maybe TRBD1 (6 bases). CDR3 size: 14 residues. Germline-derived CDR1 and CDR2 are MNHEY and SVGEGT. The CDR3 protein is CASTNRTAHNEQFF. Written as DNA, the CDR3 is TGTGCCAGCACCAACCGGACAGCCCACAATGAGCAGTTCTTT.

V is TRBV11-3 and J is TRBJ2-3; D remains unclear. Germline CDR1 and CDR2: SGHNT and YENEEA. The CDR3 extends over 13 amino acids. The CDR3 region is CASSFQLADTQYF. DNA for the CDR3: TGTGCAAGTAGCTTTCAGCTGGCAGATACGCAGTATTTT. Variable domain in full (rest from reference TRBV11-3 and TRBJ2-3): EAGVVQSPRYKIIEKKQPVAFWCNPISGHNTLYWYLQNLGQGPELLIRYENEEAVDDSQLPKDRFSAERLKGVDSTLKIQPAELGDSAVYLCASSFQLADTQYFGPGTRLTVL.

Turning to this clonotype: The conserved final phenylalanine or tryptophan is absent from the CDR3, which likely points to a read error. The chain recombines TRBV4-2 with TRBJ2-3, with a weak D call TRBD2 (6 bases). CDR1 LGHNA and CDR2 YNFKEQ come from the germline V gene. This CDR3 is built from 18 residues. The CDR3 sequence: CSSSQPERVLLSTDTQYL. In nucleotides, the CDR3 is TGTTCCAGCAGCCAACCGGAGCGGGTTCTCCTCTCCACAGATACGCAGTATTTA.

The chain combines TRBV6-1 with TRBJ2-2, with a weak D call TRBD1 (6 bases). Per the germline V gene, CDR1 is MNHNS and CDR2 is SASEGT. V dropped 8 bases and J dropped 6 bases, with 16 bases sitting between them. This CDR3 region has 14 residues. CDR3 in amino acids: CASDMTGDAGELFF. In DNA form, the CDR3 reads TGTGCCAGCGACATGACAGGCGACGCCGGGGAGCTGTTTTTT.

Details on this clonotype: A read error may produce the germline difference seen at one junction end. CDR3 bases: TGTGCCAGCAGTTACTCGATTCGCCATGAGCGGTTCTTC. Translation: CASSYSIRHERFF. J is TRBJ2-1 and V is TRBV6-2 or TRBV6-3; D call uncertain. Germline V gene sequence: CDR1 MNHEY, CDR2 SVGEGT. This CDR3 has 13 amino acids.

Concerning this clonotype itself: One junction end does not reproduce the germline sequence, and a read error may be involved. The chain employs TRBV11-2 and TRBJ1-4; 7 bases agree with TRBD1. CDR1 and CDR2 from the germline V gene are SGHAT and FQNNGV. The CDR3 sequence is 13 residues long. In DNA, the CDR3 is TGTGGCAGCAGCATAGATATAGGGGGCGGACTGTTTTTT. Protein sequence: CGSSIDIGGGLFF.

Turning to this clonotype: The missing conserved phenylalanine or tryptophan at the end of this CDR3 makes a read error likely. The V and J genes are TRBV6-5 and TRBJ2-5, with a tentative D call TRBD2 (6 bases). This CDR3 spans 14 amino acids. Per the germline V gene, CDR1 is MNHEY and CDR2 is SVGAGI. CDR3 region: CFSSDTGTTGAQYI. CDR3 coding DNA: TGTTTCAGCAGTGATACCGGGACCACGGGGGCCCAGTACATC.

V usage is TRBV11-3 and J usage is TRBJ2-7, with 9 bases fitting TRBD1. J gave up 10 bases and V 1 base, and 11 bases lay outside the gene matches. CDR1 SGHNT and CDR2 YENEEA come from the germline V gene. CDR3 length: 15 amino acids. The CDR3 loop reads CASSLVTGGYYGQYF. The DNA of the CDR3 is TGTGCCAGCAGCTTAGTGACAGGGGGATACTACGGCCAGTACTTC.

Points on this clonotype: At one end the junction does not follow the germline gene, possibly because of a read error. In DNA form, the CDR3 reads TGTGCCAGCCGCTCGCACGGACGGCATACTGAGGCTTTCTTT. This encodes CASRSHGRHTEAFF. This sequence joins TRBV11-3 and TRBJ1-1; D is ambiguous. The CDR3 spans 14 residues. Per germline, CDR1 SGHNT and CDR2 YENEEA.

As regards this clonotype: Germline is not matched at one junction end, which may reflect a read error. This chain uses TRBV12-3 or TRBV12-4 with TRBJ2-3; 13 bases are a match to TRBD2. The CDR3 runs to 15 residues. DNA of the CDR3: TGTGCCAGCACAGGGACTAGCGGGGATACAGATAGGCAGTGTTTT. This translates into CASTGTSGDTDRQCF.

This clonotype appeared many times. The V call is TRBV12-3 or TRBV12-4, the J call TRBJ2-1; TRBD2 might be the D (5 bases). Trimming removed 7 bases from V and 0 bases from J, with 22 bases in between. The CDR3 loop spans 18 amino acids. CDR3 nucleotide sequence: TGTGCCAGCACCACTAGGGTGGGGAGAACTAGCTCCTACAATGAGCAGTTCTTC. Protein sequence: CASTTRVGRTSSYNEQFF.

In regard to this clonotype: Mismatch with germline at one junction end may stem from a read error. The V gene is TRBV11-3, the J gene TRBJ1-1; TRBD1 might be the D (5 bases). Germline values: CDR1 SGHNT, CDR2 YENEEA. CDR3 length equals 14 residues. CDR3 loop: CGSSLQDSNTEAFF. In DNA, the CDR3 is TGTGGCAGCAGCTTACAGGACTCGAACACTGAAGCTTTCTTT.